This T cell receptor (beta chain) was recovered during a study of early T cells in non-severe SARS-CoV-2 infection. Study background: With bulk RNA from unsorted whole blood as input, sequencing yielded unpaired chains.

This clonotype was observed at least ten times. Its antigen is undetermined. With 4 bases removed from V and 1 base from J, the gap between germline ends came to 26 bases. This CDR3 spans 19 amino acids. The germline V gene encodes CDR1 DFQATT and CDR2 SNEGSKA (reference sequence). Findings and caveats of the study: The VDJdb matching leaned toward anti-spike CD8 responses and overlooked private and CD4 specificities.

The library protocol tagged individual cDNA molecules with unique molecular identifiers. TCRdb itself ran the 5' RACE reads through MiXCR, one entry per CDR3 protein. The sample shows 70,000 to 80,000 distinct CDR3 sequences, 12% of them seen only once. The chain joins TRBV20-1 to TRBJ2-1; D is possibly TRBD1 (5 bases). The clonotype was recovered from an adult who was a healthcare worker with PCR-confirmed SARS-CoV-2 infection or an uninfected control (not recorded which). This material consisted of whole blood, taken at baseline. The CDR3 sequence is CSATKQESLTSRSYNEQFF. In nucleotides, the CDR3 is TGCAGTGCTACAAAACAGGAATCGTTGACCTCGAGGTCCTACAATGAGCAGTTCTTC.